Each of the 18 T cell receptor beta chains below was sequenced from the same sample in a study of blood T cell repertoires in COVID-19 (dated by TCRdb to between 2020 and 2021). The library was obtained by the immunoSEQ multiplex PCR assay. TCRdb carries this immuneACCESS record with in-frame sequences only. Its versions omit some clonotypes, under half of them owing to an unresolved V gene in the studies checked, with the rest unexplained. Across this sample there are 50,000 or so clones, with over 90% seen only once. The ten top clones hold around 10% of the sample. Sequencing input: peripheral blood. Every receptor here comes from an elderly woman with acute or convalescent COVID-19.

J is TRBJ1-1 and V is TRBV30, with 9 bases matching TRBD1. V was clipped by 3 bases and J by 6 bases; unmatched bases: 5. Per the germline V gene, CDR1 is GTSNPN and CDR2 is SVGIG (reference sequence). CDR3 length equals 13 residues. CDR3 coding DNA: TGTGCCTGGAGCCGCGGGACAGGGTCTGAAGCTTTCTTT. Translated: CAWSRGTGSEAFF.

The genes are TRBV7-9 and TRBJ1-5; 7 bases are shared with TRBD1. The ends lost 5 bases at V and 0 bases at J; junction bases unmatched: 1. CDR3 size: 14 residues. Germline V gene sequence: CDR1 SEHNR, CDR2 FQNEAQ (reference sequence). The CDR3 loop reads CASSGQDSNQPQHF. The DNA for the CDR3 is TGTGCCAGCAGCGGACAGGATAGCAATCAGCCCCAGCATTTT.

This chain uses TRBV9 with TRBJ2-2; maybe TRBD2 (5 bases). The CDR3 sequence is 14 residues long. Trimming shortened V by 0 bases and J by 4 bases, and 7 bases separated the two germline ends. Per the germline V gene, CDR1 is SGDLS and CDR2 is YYNGEE. The CDR3 loop is CASSVGLTTGELFF. DNA of the CDR3: TGTGCCAGCAGCGTAGGACTAACCACCGGGGAGCTGTTTTTT. The whole variable domain, remainder taken from reference TRBV9 and TRBJ2-2, is DSGVTQTPKHLITATGQRVTLRCSPRSGDLSVYWYQQSLDQGLQFLIQYYNGEERAKGNILERFSAQQFPDLHSELNLSSLELGDSALYFCASSVGLTTGELFFGEGSRLTVL.

The chain joins TRBV5-1 to TRBJ2-7; the match to TRBD1 covers 9 bases. Germline CDR1 SGHRS, CDR2 YFSETQ. There are 15 residues in the CDR3. Losses at the gene ends were 7 bases for V and 0 bases for J; bases not matched to a gene: 8. This CDR3 is CASPTQGATSYEQYF. The CDR3 region has the DNA TGCGCCAGCCCTACACAGGGGGCGACCTCCTACGAGCAGTACTTC. The full variable domain, rest sourced from reference TRBV5-1 and TRBJ2-7, is KAGVTQTPRYLIKTRGQQVTLSCSPISGHRSVSWYQQTPGQGLQFLFEYFSETQRNKGNFPGRFSGRQFSNSRSEMNVSTLELGDSALYLCASPTQGATSYEQYFGPGTRLTVT.

The chain combines TRBV19 with TRBJ2-2; TRBD1 matches at 8 bases. Germline values: CDR1 LNHDA, CDR2 SQIVND (reference sequence). The V gene end was trimmed by 5 bases and the J gene end by 2 bases; junction bases not matched to a gene: 4. This CDR3 has 15 amino acids. CDR3: CASSSGQGNTGELFF. CDR3 nucleotide sequence: TGTGCCAGTAGTTCAGGACAGGGAAACACCGGGGAGCTGTTTTTT.

V usage is TRBV28 and J usage is TRBJ2-7; TRBD1 might be the D (6 bases). The V end lost 4 bases, the J end lost 0 bases, and 10 bases lay between the germline ends. Germline CDR1 reads MDHEN; CDR2 reads SYDVKM. The CDR3 has 14 residues. Here the CDR3 reads CASSSTGSSYEQYF. CDR3 in DNA: TGTGCCAGCAGTTCTACAGGGAGCTCCTACGAGCAGTACTTC.

V usage is TRBV5-6 and J usage is TRBJ2-1; a possible D gene is TRBD2 (6 bases). V was cut by 2 bases and J by 9 bases, with 21 bases left in between. Germline values: CDR1 SGHDT, CDR2 YYEEEE. This CDR3 is 16 amino acids long. CDR3 sequence (DNA): TGTGCCAGCAGCTTTCGGATTAGCGGCAGAGGAGGTGAGCAGTTCTTC. Protein: CASSFRISGRGGEQFF.

This clone came up once. The chain combines TRBV5-8 with TRBJ2-2; 10 positions agree with TRBD2. The CDR3 is made up of 20 amino acids. After removal of 4 bases from V and 0 bases from J, the junction contained 15 bases not matched to a gene. Germline V gives CDR1 SGHTS, CDR2 YDEGEE. The CDR3 is CASSTGSTSGTPANTGELFF. The CDR3 DNA follows: TGTGCCAGCAGCACTGGGAGCACTAGCGGGACTCCAGCGAACACCGGGGAGCTGTTTTTT.

The chain joins TRBV6-5 to TRBJ2-7; 7 nucleotides match TRBD1. The germline CDR1 and CDR2 sequences are MNHEY and SVGAGI. Losses at the gene ends were 5 bases for V and 6 bases for J; bases not matched to a gene: 10. CDR3 length: 14 amino acids. CDR3 DNA: TGTGCCAGCAGTACGGACAGGATCGGACTCGAGCAGTACTTC. This translates into CASSTDRIGLEQYF.

This chain links TRBV7-9 with TRBJ2-7; D is perhaps TRBD1 (6 bases). Germline V gene lookup returns CDR1 SEHNR and CDR2 FQNEAQ (reference sequence). V lost 8 bases and J lost 1, with 9 bases in between. CDR3 length: 12 amino acids. This CDR3 is CASEDRSYEQYF. Here the CDR3 DNA reads TGTGCCAGCGAGGACAGATCCTACGAGCAGTACTTC.

This clone was picked up a small number of times. This chain links TRBV6-5 with TRBJ1-2, with 8 positions matching TRBD1. Looked up from germline, CDR1 is MNHEY and CDR2 is SVGAGI. The ends lost 3 bases at V and 2 bases at J; junction bases unmatched: 8. There are 16 residues in the CDR3. Here the CDR3 reads CASSYQGTGVNYGYTF. The DNA of the CDR3 is TGTGCCAGCAGTTATCAAGGGACAGGCGTAAACTATGGCTACACCTTC.

The V call is TRBV3-1 (or the pseudogene TRBV3-2), the J call TRBJ1-1; perhaps TRBD1 as D (5 bases). The CDR3 has 13 residues. The V gene lost 1 base and the J gene lost 4 bases, with 7 bases spanning the gap. Looked up from germline, CDR1 is LGHDT and CDR2 is YNNKEL (reference sequence). DNA of the CDR3: TGTGCCAGCAGCCAAGGTACAGGCACTGAAGCTTTCTTT. It yields the protein CASSQGTGTEAFF.

V and J are TRBV5-1 and TRBJ1-1; tentative D call: TRBD1 (5 bases). The CDR3 extends over 16 amino acids. Trimming pared 0 bases from V and 2 bases from J, leaving 14 bases between. Germline CDR1 is SGHRS and CDR2 is YFSETQ. CDR3 sequence reads: CASSLVSRALNTEAFF. CDR3 DNA: TGCGCCAGCAGCTTGGTCTCCAGGGCGCTAAACACTGAAGCTTTCTTT.

The chain links TRBV5-4 to TRBJ2-7; TRBD1 matches 8 bases. With V trimmed by 4 bases and J by 3 bases, 15 bases remained unmatched. The V gene's germline CDR1 is SGHNT and CDR2 YYREEE (reference sequence). The CDR3 contains 17 residues. The CDR3 here is CASSPQLNMGQVYEQYF. The DNA for the CDR3 is TGTGCCAGCAGCCCCCAGCTCAACATGGGACAGGTCTACGAGCAGTACTTC.

V and J are TRBV5-1 and TRBJ2-7, with a possible D match to TRBD2 (5 bases). The CDR3 runs 15 residues. V lost 4 bases, J lost 5 bases, and 19 bases lay in between. Germline CDR1 SGHRS, CDR2 YFSETQ. CDR3 DNA: TGCGCCAGCAGCACCACGGGATCAGAAAGCCACGAGCAGTACTTC. It yields the protein CASSTTGSESHEQYF.

The chain recombines TRBV6-5 with TRBJ2-3, with 7 bases fitting TRBD2. Trimming removed 5 bases from V and 8 bases from J; junction bases left unmatched: 13. CDR1 MNHEY and CDR2 SVGAGI come from the germline V gene. This CDR3 has 15 residues. CDR3 sequence: CASSIRGQGEGTQYF. CDR3 DNA: TGTGCCAGCAGTATAAGGGGCCAAGGGGAGGGTACGCAGTATTTT.

The chain employs TRBV4-3 and TRBJ2-2; TRBD1 aligns across 9 bases. The junction had 6 bases not matched to a gene; V was cut back by 3 bases and J by 1 base. CDR3 length equals 17 residues. Germline-derived CDR1 and CDR2 are LGHNA and YSLEER. This chain's CDR3 is CASSQDRGRGNTGELFF. The DNA of the CDR3 is TGCGCCAGCAGCCAGGACAGGGGTCGTGGGAACACCGGGGAGCTGTTTTTT.

This chain connects TRBV4-3 to TRBJ2-7; 8 bases are a match to TRBD1. The length of the CDR3 is 17 residues. Germline CDR1 is LGHNA and CDR2 is YSLEER. V lost 6 bases and J lost 2; bases outside the gene matches: 15. The CDR3 reads CASSPSRTGTNPYEQYF. The CDR3 region has the DNA TGCGCCAGCAGTCCCTCCCGGACAGGGACCAATCCCTACGAGCAGTACTTC.